This TCR beta chain was found in a study of T-cell reconstitution after alpha-beta-depleted transplantation in children. On this clonotype itself: Its cognate antigen is unknown.

CDR3 size: 16 residues. The V segment lost 7 bases and the J segment 0 bases; nucleotides outside the gene matches: 5. Germline CDR1 and CDR2: ENHRY and SYGVKD. Study-level results: The study reportedly traced alpha-beta T cells about two months after transplant to several hundred expanded graft clones. Some patients owed their high day-60 TCRbeta diversity to surviving recipient T cells and thymic progenitors. Diversity and T-cell counts at one year after transplant derived mostly from new T cells.

Preparation of the TCRbeta library was carried out with unique molecular identifiers. TCRdb re-called the PCR reads with MiXCR, one entry per CDR3 protein. The data show approximately 400,000 distinct CDR3 sequences, about a sixth seen once. The specimen comprised PBMCs, mostly from graft donor cells, sampled 360 days after TCRalphabeta/CD19-depleted stem cell transplant. This receptor was identified in a boy less than two years old who had a stem cell transplant for Wiskott-Aldrich syndrome, so the T cells may come from the graft donor. The rearrangement joins TRBV10-3 to TRBJ2-2, with TRBD2 matching 10 bases. The CDR3 nucleotides read TGTGCCATCACTCCTAGCGGGGGAGCGAACACCGGGGAGCTGTTTTTT. This sequence encodes CAITPSGGANTGELFF.